The TCR beta chain described here comes from a study of cytomegalovirus exposure and HLA in healthy donors. Study outcomes and limitations: CMV antigen specificity of a few CMV-associated chains was confirmed in vitro.

There are a few counts of this clone. Its antigen remains unknown. PCR primers comprised 60 Vbeta and 13 Jbeta primers. Generated by immunoSEQ multiplex PCR, the TCRdb table keeps only in-frame clones and is missing some. This sample carries 100,000 to 150,000 clones, about three quarters of them seen once, and the ten largest clones take roughly 1.5%. CDR3 length equals 16 residues. Germline values: CDR1 LNHDA, CDR2 SQIVND (reference sequence). V lost 0 bases to trimming and J lost 6 bases; unmatched junction nucleotides: 8. The sample was PBMCs. V and J are TRBV19 and TRBJ2-1; TRBD2 matches at 7 bases. This sequence was found in a woman aged 18-29 years in good health and CMV-seronegative. Here the CDR3 reads CASSIDLPSGFNEQFF. CDR3 DNA: TGTGCCAGTAGTATAGACCTTCCTAGCGGTTTCAATGAGCAGTTCTTC. The full variable domain, rest sourced from reference TRBV19 and TRBJ2-1, is DGGITQSPKYLFRKEGQNVTLSCEQNLNHDAMYWYRQDPGQGLRLIYYSQIVNDFQKGDIAEGYSVSREKKESFPLTVTSAQKNPTAFYLCASSIDLPSGFNEQFFGPGTRLTVL.